Below, 24 T cell receptor beta chains from the same sample are listed, as sequenced in a study of T cell repertoires in cytomegalovirus infection. TCRdb processed the reads anew with MiXCR; each CDR3 protein has one entry. The sample records some 440,000 distinct CDR3 sequences, approximately 32% being singletons. Sequencing was carried out using PBMCs. The receptors derive from a human donor in good health (CMV status not recorded). Some clones in this sample may be carry-over from other donors' samples.

This clonotype was detected only a few times. The J gene is TRBJ1-5, the V gene TRBV20-1, with D hard to call. Between the trimmed V and J ends, which lost 5 bases and 6 bases, there was a span of 14 bases. The CDR3 is 13 amino acids. CDR1 DFQATT and CDR2 SNEGSKA come from the germline V gene (reference sequence). CDR3 in DNA: TGCAGTGCTCTAGCCGACCCAGGTCAGCCCCAGCATTTT. As protein: CSALADPGQPQHF.

Ten or more counts support this clonotype. This chain connects TRBV6-1 to TRBJ1-5; TRBD1 matches at 10 bases. V dropped 5 bases and J dropped 2; count of bases not matched to a gene: 9. Germline CDR1 reads MNHNS; CDR2 reads SASEGT. The CDR3 consists of 17 residues. CDR3 region: CASSSRQGAGGNQPQHF. CDR3 nucleotides: TGTGCCAGCAGTTCCCGACAGGGGGCTGGGGGCAATCAGCCCCAGCATTTT.

J is TRBJ1-1 and V is TRBV4-3; D is perhaps TRBD1 (6 bases). The CDR3 is 13 residues long. V was pared by 9 bases and J by 8 bases, with 19 bases between. CDR1 is LGHNA and CDR2 is YSLEER in the germline V gene. CDR3: CARSYRVDAEAFF. CDR3 coding DNA: TGCGCCAGAAGCTACAGGGTTGATGCCGAAGCTTTCTTT.

As for this clonotype: This may come from a read error, since a much larger clone is one base off. The rearrangement uses TRBV7-2 and TRBJ2-1, with unresolved D. With 3 bases removed from V and 5 bases from J, the gap between germline ends came to 14 bases. CDR1 SGHTA and CDR2 FQGNSA come from the germline V gene. The CDR3 spans 15 residues. In nucleotides, the CDR3 is TGTGCCAGCAGCTTTGGGCCTGTGTCTAACAATGAGCAGTTCTTC. Amino acid sequence: CASSFGPVSNNEQFF.

On this clonotype: This probably arose from a read error, given a far larger clone one base away. The conserved phenylalanine or tryptophan is not found at the CDR3 terminus, so this likely reflects a read error. The DNA of the CDR3 is TGTGCCAGCAGCTTAGCTCTGAACACTGAAGCTTTCTTG. This codes for CASSLALNTEAFL. The rearrangement uses TRBV7-2 and TRBJ1-1; D unresolved. CDR3 length: 13 amino acids. Between the trimmed V and J ends, which lost 0 bases and 0 bases, there was a span of 2 bases. Germline CDR1 SGHTA, CDR2 FQGNSA.

The chain couples TRBV15 to TRBJ2-1, with TRBD2 identical over 15 bases. With V trimmed by 2 bases and J by 6 bases, 14 bases remained unmatched. CDR3 length equals 20 residues. Germline values: CDR1 LNHNV, CDR2 YYDKDF (reference sequence). The CDR3 DNA is TGTGCCACCAGCAGATACCCCCCGGGACTAGCGGGGGGAGTCGGCAATGAGCAGTTCTTC. Amino acid sequence: CATSRYPPGLAGGVGNEQFF. Using reference TRBV15 and TRBJ2-1 for the parts outside the CDR3, the full variable domain is DAMVIQNPRYQVTQFGKPVTLSCSQTLNHNVMYWYQQKSSQAPKLLFHYYDKDFNNEADTPDNFQSRRPNTSFCFLDIRSPGLGDTAMYLCATSRYPPGLAGGVGNEQFFGPGTRLTVL.

The chain has TRBV20-1 and TRBJ2-1; D call uncertain. This CDR3 is built from 11 residues. Germline CDR1 and CDR2: DFQATT and SNEGSKA (reference sequence). The V gene lost 1 base and the J gene lost 7 bases, with 5 bases spanning the gap. The CDR3: CSARALNEQFF. The CDR3 DNA sequence: TGCAGTGCTAGAGCCCTTAATGAGCAGTTCTTC.

The chain carries TRBV5-1 and TRBJ2-5, with D perhaps being TRBD1 or TRBD2 (5 bases each). V lost 8 bases to trimming and J lost 0 bases, with 17 bases between them. Germline CDR1 reads SGHRS; CDR2 reads YFSETQ. This CDR3 region has 15 residues. The CDR3 protein is CASQSGRMYQETQYF. The CDR3 nucleotides read TGCGCCAGTCAATCGGGACGCATGTACCAAGAGACCCAGTACTTC. Supplemented by reference TRBV5-1 and TRBJ2-5, the full variable domain reads KAGVTQTPRYLIKTRGQQVTLSCSPISGHRSVSWYQQTPGQGLQFLFEYFSETQRNKGNFPGRFSGRQFSNSRSEMNVSTLELGDSALYLCASQSGRMYQETQYFGPGTRLLVL.

This clonotype was recorded a few times. The V and J genes are TRBV6-6 and TRBJ1-4; D unresolved. The germline gives CDR1 MNHNY, CDR2 SVGAGI (reference sequence). Trimming took off 4 bases at V and 6 bases at J, with 12 bases between the two ends. The CDR3 length is 14 residues. The CDR3 here is CASSLRTSDEKLFF. DNA for the CDR3: TGTGCCAGCAGTTTACGGACCTCGGATGAAAAACTGTTTTTT.

Worth noting for this clonotype: The junction differs from germline at one of its ends, possibly a read error. The chain joins TRBV4-2 to TRBJ1-5, with D possibly matching TRBD1 (6 bases). Germline assignment: CDR1 LGHNA and CDR2 YNFKEQ. The CDR3 extends over 13 amino acids. CDR3 residues: CASSRTVDQPQQF. The DNA for the CDR3 is TGTGCCAGCAGCCGGACAGTTGATCAGCCCCAGCAGTTT.

The chain has TRBV6-1 and TRBJ2-3; tentatively, D is TRBD1 (6 bases). Germline V CDR1 and CDR2: MNHNS, SASEGT. The CDR3 consists of 17 residues. Trimming shortened V by 2 bases and J by 1 base, and 16 bases separated the two germline ends. CDR3 protein: CASSERVSGVGTDTQYF. The CDR3 bases are TGTGCCAGCAGTGAACGCGTCTCAGGGGTTGGCACAGATACGCAGTATTTT.

The chain combines TRBV5-1 with TRBJ2-5; 7 positions match TRBD1. The germline CDR1 and CDR2 sequences are SGHRS and YFSETQ. Trimming took 3 bases from V and 5 from J; bases not matched to a gene: 10. The length of the CDR3 is 15 residues. CDR3 DNA: TGCGCCAGCAGCTGGATAGGGGGCCCGGAGGAGACCCAGTACTTC. Its protein is CASSWIGGPEETQYF.

This clonotype was recorded a few times. The chain uses TRBV7-8 and TRBJ2-7; D tentatively fits TRBD1 or TRBD2 (6 bases each). Germline CDR1 reads SGHVS; CDR2 reads FQNEAQ. The CDR3 contains 15 residues. V lost 0 bases and J lost 7, with 16 bases in between. The CDR3 coding sequence is TGTGCCAGCAGCTTAGCCCCTATTCAGGGGAGGGAGCAGTACTTC. Translated: CASSLAPIQGREQYF.

This clonotype was seen a handful of times. CDR3 nucleotides: TGTGCCAGCAGTTCGGGACTAGCGGGTTTTTCCCCCACAGATACGCAGTATTTT. Its translation is CASSSGLAGFSPTDTQYF. V usage is TRBV28 and J usage is TRBJ2-3; the match to TRBD2 covers 12 bases. The CDR3 has 18 residues. CDR1 MDHEN and CDR2 SYDVKM come from the germline V gene. V shed 4 bases and J 2 bases; nucleotides not matched to a gene: 10. Full variable domain (missing parts from reference TRBV28 and TRBJ2-3): DVKVTQSSRYLVKRTGEKVFLECVQDMDHENMFWYRQDPGLGLRLIYFSYDVKMKEKGDIPEGYSVSREKKERFSLILESASTNQTSMYLCASSSGLAGFSPTDTQYFGPGTRLTVL.

Only a few counts were recorded for this clonotype. The chain carries TRBV15 and TRBJ1-1; D is possibly TRBD1 (6 bases). The CDR3 spans 17 residues. Per germline, CDR1 LNHNV and CDR2 YYDKDF (reference sequence). V gave up 3 bases and J gave up 3 bases, with 20 bases separating them. The CDR3 sequence is CATSRARGRGDYTEAFF. The CDR3 DNA is TGTGCCACCAGCAGGGCAAGGGGGAGGGGAGATTACACTGAAGCTTTCTTT. Together with reference TRBV15 and TRBJ1-1, the CDR3 gives the full variable domain: DAMVIQNPRYQVTQFGKPVTLSCSQTLNHNVMYWYQQKSSQAPKLLFHYYDKDFNNEADTPDNFQSRRPNTSFCFLDIRSPGLGDTAMYLCATSRARGRGDYTEAFFGQGTRLTVV.

In this sample, this clonotype turned up many times. The chain joins TRBV6-5 to TRBJ1-6, with D unclear. Germline V gives CDR1 MNHEY, CDR2 SVGAGI. The CDR3 runs 19 residues. V gave up 0 bases and J gave up 4 bases, with 19 bases separating them. The CDR3 DNA reads TGTGCCAGCAGTTACTCGGCGGGTCAGTGGCCACCTTATAATTCACCCCTCCACTTT. Amino acids: CASSYSAGQWPPYNSPLHF.

The rearrangement uses TRBV2 and TRBJ1-5; tentatively, D is TRBD1 (6 bases). Germline-derived CDR1 and CDR2 are SNHLY and FYNNEI. There are 14 residues in the CDR3. V was trimmed by 7 bases and J by 1 base, leaving 11 bases between them. DNA for the CDR3: TGTGCCAGCACCGGGCAGGGGAGCAATCAGCCCCAGCATTTT. Translation: CASTGQGSNQPQHF.

The V gene is TRBV20-1, the J gene TRBJ1-5; 8 bases match TRBD1. Trimming took 1 base from V and 2 from J; bases not matched to a gene: 13. Germline loops: CDR1 DFQATT, CDR2 SNEGSKA (reference sequence). The CDR3 spans 18 residues. CDR3 sequence: CSARAFGQGAVGNQPQHF. As DNA, the CDR3 is TGCAGTGCTAGAGCATTCGGGCAGGGGGCGGTCGGCAATCAGCCCCAGCATTTT.

This clonotype has only a few counts. The chain combines TRBV30 with TRBJ1-1; possible D gene TRBD1, 5 bases. The germline gives CDR1 GTSNPN, CDR2 SVGIG (reference sequence). Trimming pared 4 bases from V and 5 bases from J, leaving 20 bases between. This CDR3 comprises 15 residues. CDR3 in amino acids: CAWNLGGQGRTEAFF. As DNA, the CDR3 is TGTGCCTGGAACCTGGGTGGGCAGGGTAGGACTGAAGCTTTCTTT.

The rearrangement uses TRBV20-1 and TRBJ1-1, with D tentatively TRBD1 (6 bases). CDR3 size: 14 residues. Germline V gene lookup returns CDR1 DFQATT and CDR2 SNEGSKA (reference sequence). Trimming removed 3 bases from V and 7 bases from J, with 18 bases in between. The CDR3: CSASRLRGRNEAFF. CDR3 DNA: TGCAGTGCTAGCCGCCTCAGGGGTCGGAATGAAGCTTTCTTT.

Points on this clonotype: An end of the junction does not agree with germline; a read error may underlie this. The V gene is TRBV4-1, the J gene TRBJ2-1; D not certain. Germline loops: CDR1 MGHRA, CDR2 YSYEKL. The CDR3 is 15 residues long. CDR3 in amino acids: CASSQINTPHNEQLF. The CDR3 nucleotides read TGCGCCAGCAGCCAAATCAATACCCCACACAATGAGCAGTTATTC.

This clonotype was seen only a few times. This CDR3 reads CASSLAGTEETQYF. Here the CDR3 DNA reads TGTGCCAGCAGTTTAGCCGGGACAGAAGAGACCCAGTACTTC. V is TRBV12-3 or TRBV12-4 and J is TRBJ2-5, with 7 positions matching TRBD1. V was pared by 0 bases and J by 3 bases, with 1 base of the junction left unmatched. CDR3 size: 14 residues.

The chain recombines TRBV6-2 or TRBV6-3 with TRBJ1-5, with TRBD1 matching 7 bases. Unmatched junction bases numbered 6, after V lost 5 bases and J lost 8 bases. The germline gives CDR1 MNHEY, CDR2 SVGEGT. This CDR3 has 13 residues. CDR3 sequence (DNA): TGTGCCAGCAGTCCACAGGGGTGGGAGCCCCAGCATTTT. It translates to CASSPQGWEPQHF.

This clonotype showed up just a few times. The V gene is TRBV7-8, the J gene TRBJ2-3; 10 bases line up with TRBD2. The trim removed 0 bases at V and 0 bases at J, leaving 15 bases unmatched. Germline CDR1 is SGHVS and CDR2 is FQNEAQ. CDR3 size: 21 residues. CDR3 protein: CASSLATIGSGGDGSTDTQYF. The CDR3 DNA is TGTGCCAGCAGCTTAGCGACTATAGGCAGCGGGGGGGACGGCAGCACAGATACGCAGTATTTT.